These T cell receptor beta chains were read from a single sample in a study of Ad26.COV2.S vaccination and SARS-CoV-2 variants. Sequencing used immunoSEQ multiplex PCR; TCRdb keeps in-frame clones, though not all of them. Here the sample spans 350,000 to 500,000 clones, roughly nine tenths being singletons. The sample consisted of peripheral blood, taken in a trial of Ad26.COV2.S vaccine versus placebo. Every receptor here comes from a person aged 18 to 65 who received the Ad26.COV2.S COVID-19 vaccine or a placebo. The CDR3 runs from the conserved cysteine through the conserved F or W. Fields, in order: D gene, J gene, V gene, CDR3 length, clone size, CDR3 DNA, CDR3 protein. D genes are given only for firm matches. A row's size may be missing; if present it is once, few, many or a size class.

>.|TRBJ1-4|TRBV9|15|.
TGTGCCAGCAGCGTAGGCAGGACGGTGAATGAAAAACTGTTTTTT
CASSVGRTVNEKLFF
>.|TRBJ1-3|TRBV5-1|14|.
TGCGCCAGCAGCTTCGGATCTTCTGGAAACACCATATATTTT
CASSFGSSGNTIYF
>.|TRBJ1-2|TRBV11-2|14|.
TGTGCCAGCAGCTTAGATCTAAGGTCGTCTGGCTACACCTTC
CASSLDLRSSGYTF
>.|TRBJ1-1|TRBV2|13|.
TGTGCCAGCAGTGCCGCCAGTTATCATGAAGCTTTCTTT
CASSAASYHEAFF
>.|TRBJ1-6|TRBV7-2|14|.
TGTGCCAGCAGTCCTATGGGGGGGGTCTCACCCCTCCACTTT
CASSPMGGVSPLHF
>.|TRBJ2-3|TRBV7-9|16|.
TGTGCCAGCAGCTTAGGGAGATATCTTAGCACAGATACGCAGTATTTT
CASSLGRYLSTDTQYF
>TRBD2|TRBJ2-1|TRBV18|15|few
TGTGCCAGCTCACCCTCTAGCGGGAGAGTAGGTGAGCAGTTCTTC
CASSPSSGRVGEQFF
>.|TRBJ1-2|TRBV7-3|14|.
TGTGCCAGCAGCCAAACCCCAAGGGGCGCTAATTACACCTTC
CASSQTPRGANYTF
>.|TRBJ1-5|TRBV6-2/TRBV6-3|13|.
TGTGCCAGCAGTGGACAGTACAATCAGCCCCAGCATTTT
CASSGQYNQPQHF
>.|TRBJ1-1|TRBV7-2|13|.
TGTGCCAGCAGCTTCGTCCATGACACTGAAGCTTTCTTT
CASSFVHDTEAFF
>.|TRBJ2-7|TRBV5-1|14|.
TGCGCCAGCAGCTTGGACAGGGCTTCCTACGAGCAGTACTTC
CASSLDRASYEQYF
>TRBD2|TRBJ2-5|TRBV3-1/TRBV3-2|18|.
TGTGCCAGCAGCCATGGGGGGGGCTACGTGGCGGGAGGAGAGACCCAGTACTTC
CASSHGGGYVAGGETQYF
>TRBD1|TRBJ2-7|TRBV19|15|.
TGTGCCAGTAGTATGTGGACAGGGAATTTCTACGAGCAGTACTTC
CASSMWTGNFYEQYF
>.|TRBJ1-6|TRBV28|14|.
TGTGCCAGCAGTTCGGCACAGGGACATTCACCCCTCCACTTT
CASSSAQGHSPLHF
>TRBD1|TRBJ2-5|TRBV18|17|once
TGTGCCAGCTCACCTGGACAGGGGGAGGCCTACCAAGAGACCCAGTACTTC
CASSPGQGEAYQETQYF
>.|TRBJ1-4|TRBV4-2|14|once
TGTGCCAGCAGCCAAGGAGGGACCCCCGCAAGGCTGTTTTTT
CASSQGGTPARLFF
>.|TRBJ2-7|TRBV5-4|16|.
TGTGCCAGCAGCTTGCGTGGCAGGGCGGGCTCCTACGAGCAGTACTTC
CASSLRGRAGSYEQYF
>.|TRBJ1-1|TRBV30|11|once
TGTGCCTGGAGTGTATACTCCTACGCTTTCTTT
CAWSVYSYAFF
>.|TRBJ1-1|TRBV20-1|11|.
TGCAGTGCTCCCCAAAGGACTGAAGCTTTCTTT
CSAPQRTEAFF
>.|TRBJ1-4|TRBV18|14|.
TGTGCCAGCTCCCCGGCGGGCGGAAATGAAAAACTGTTTTTT
CASSPAGGNEKLFF
>.|TRBJ2-3|TRBV19|15|few
TGTGCCAGTAGTCGGAGGCCCTCGACTGGAGATACGCAGTATTTT
CASSRRPSTGDTQYF
>.|TRBJ1-5|TRBV7-2|12|.
TGTGCCAGCAGCTTAGGTAGTCAGCCCCAGCATTTT
CASSLGSQPQHF
>.|TRBJ1-4|TRBV5-1|14|.
TGCGCCAGCAGCTCGGCAGCAACTAATGAAAAACTGTTTTTT
CASSSAATNEKLFF
>.|TRBJ1-1|TRBV11-2|14|.
TGTGCCAGCAGCTTCTCGGGGGGCGTGGCTGAAGCTTTCTTT
CASSFSGGVAEAFF
>TRBD1|TRBJ1-2|TRBV7-2|16|once
TGTGCCAGCAGCACATCCGGGACAGGGGTTAACTATGGCTACACCTTC
CASSTSGTGVNYGYTF
>.|TRBJ2-5|TRBV10-3|16|.
TGTGCCATCAGGGAATTTATTTCGGGAGTGCAGGAGACCCAGTACTTC
CAIREFISGVQETQYF
>TRBD1|TRBJ2-1|TRBV7-9|15|.
TGTGCCAGCAGCCTCCGACAGGGGGCCTACAATGAGCAGTTCTTC
CASSLRQGAYNEQFF
>.|TRBJ2-3|TRBV5-8|16|once
TGTGCCAGCAGCAGCGGGACAGTCTACCCCACAGATACGCAGTATTTT
CASSSGTVYPTDTQYF
>.|TRBJ1-1|TRBV7-9|13|.
TGTGCCAGCAGCATATACACGAACACTGAAGCTTTCTTT
CASSIYTNTEAFF
>TRBD1|TRBJ2-1|TRBV24-1|16|.
TGTGCCACCGGGGACAGGGGGCACCGGGACTACAATGAGCAGTTCTTC
CATGDRGHRDYNEQFF
>.|TRBJ2-7|TRBV18|15|.
TGTGCCAGCTCAGCAATACAGGGTCGGGTCTACGAGCAGTACTTC
CASSAIQGRVYEQYF
>.|TRBJ2-3|TRBV27|16|.
TGTGCCAGCAGTTTATCGGGCATCACTAGCACAGATACGCAGTATTTT
CASSLSGITSTDTQYF
>.|TRBJ1-5|TRBV6-6|15|.
TGTGCCAGCAGTCTAACGGGCACCAGGATTCAGCCCCAGCATTTT
CASSLTGTRIQPQHF
>.|TRBJ1-4|TRBV6-2/TRBV6-3|15|.
TGTGCCAGCAGTGCCGGGACATGGGGATGGGAAAAACTGTTTTTT
CASSAGTWGWEKLFF